These 5 T cell receptor beta chains were sequenced from one sample in a study of shared clonotypes between healthy human individuals. Assay: immunoSEQ multiplex PCR; the TCRdb copy retains only in-frame clones and omits some. The sample carries over a million clones, 95% to 97% recorded once. The sequenced material came from naive CD4+ T cells sorted from blood. Regarding subset: CD45RA+ positively selected. The receptors here all came from a man aged 25-40 years in good health.

The chain employs TRBV23-1 and TRBJ2-6; D not certain. TRBV23-1 has ORF status, its function being uncertain. V shed 9 bases and J shed 0 bases, with 12 bases lying between them. The CDR3 has 15 residues. This CDR3 is CARIQVFSGANVLTF. In DNA, the CDR3 is TGCGCCAGGATTCAGGTGTTCTCTGGGGCCAACGTCCTGACTTTC.

Here the CDR3 reads CASSSLGPQHF. CDR3 nucleotides: TGTGCCAGCAGCTCACTAGGGCCCCAGCATTTT. This chain uses TRBV7-2 with TRBJ1-5, with D unresolved. The CDR3 extends over 11 amino acids. V shed 4 bases and J shed 9 bases, with 7 bases lying between them. In germline, CDR1 is SGHTA, CDR2 FQGNSA.

This sequence joins TRBV10-3 and TRBJ2-5; TRBD2 matches 10 bases. This CDR3 spans 15 amino acids. V trimming: 3 bases; J trimming: 1 base; junction bases outside the gene matches: 2. Germline CDR1 reads ENHRY; CDR2 reads SYGVKD. Here the CDR3 reads CAISELAGFQETQYF. CDR3 nucleotide sequence: TGTGCCATCAGTGAACTAGCGGGGTTCCAAGAGACCCAGTACTTC.

Comments on this clone: The sample has other DNA sequences that encode this CDR3 too. The J gene is TRBJ2-3, the V gene TRBV5-1, with 7 bases that match TRBD2. V gave up 3 bases and J gave up 0 bases; unmatched junction bases: 4. In germline, CDR1 is SGHRS, CDR2 YFSETQ. CDR3 length: 15 residues. CDR3 residues: CASSSGLGSTDTQYF. The CDR3 DNA is TGCGCCAGCAGCTCTGGACTAGGAAGCACAGATACGCAGTATTTT.

To note about this clone: The sample carries other DNA sequences with the same CDR3. The chain couples TRBV7-2 to TRBJ2-7; 9 bases map to TRBD2. There are 14 residues in the CDR3. Trimming removed 5 bases from V and 2 bases from J; junction bases left unmatched: 4. Germline CDR1 SGHTA, CDR2 FQGNSA. CDR3 DNA sequence: TGTGCCAGCAGCCCACTAGCGGGTGCCTACGAGCAGTACTTC. Encoded protein: CASSPLAGAYEQYF.